The TCR beta chain described here comes from a study of beta chain features in type 1 diabetes. Study-wide points: A definitive answer on HLA type influencing TCRB rearrangement was not reached here. The naive, central memory and Treg TCRB repertoires looked more alike in patients than they did in healthy donors. Cells that show high TCR expression could be over-represented by cDNA sequencing.

This clone was counted between two and nine times. The antigen is undetermined. Without exception, sorted populations had purity beyond 98%. Expressed TCRB transcripts were sequenced after all isolated RNA was converted to cDNA. The data were produced by immunoSEQ multiplex PCR, yet TCRdb's version contains in-frame clones alone and is incomplete. The data show about 620,000 clones, 15% seen once. Germline V lookup: CDR1 SGHTA, CDR2 FQGNSA. The CDR3 covers 15 residues. V lost 2 bases and J lost 2, with 10 bases in between. Source material: naive CD4+ T cells from blood. V gene TRBV7-2 combines with J gene TRBJ1-5; D might be TRBD1 (5 bases). The TCR comes from a man between 18 and 29 years old in good health. The CDR3 here is CASSLTRDGNQPQHF. In nucleotides, the CDR3 is TGTGCCAGCAGCTTAACCAGGGATGGCAATCAGCCCCAGCATTTT.